What follows are 20 T cell receptor beta chains derived from one specimen sequenced in a study of T cell repertoires in cytomegalovirus infection. TCRdb reprocessed the reads with MiXCR, giving one entry per CDR3 protein. The sample lists 80,000 or so distinct CDR3 sequences; more than 20% were seen once. Their recognized antigens are unknown. The starting material was CD8+ T cells from cultured PBMCs, obtained from culture after CMV antigen stimulation. The receptors derive from a human donor in good health (CMV status not recorded). Some clones in this sample may be carry-over from other donors' samples.

A remark on this clonotype: A read error may be the cause here, since a much bigger clone is one base away. The chain employs TRBV6-6 and TRBJ1-1; D might be TRBD1 (5 bases). CDR1 MNHNY and CDR2 SVGAGI come from the germline V gene (reference sequence). This CDR3 contains 15 residues. V lost 10 bases to trimming and J lost 0 bases, with 18 bases between them. The CDR3 DNA is TGTGCCAACACCAGATCTTCAGGGATGAACACTGAAGCTTTCTTT. Its protein is CANTRSSGMNTEAFF.

This clonotype was counted ten times or more. The rearrangement joins TRBV4-1 to TRBJ2-3; 7 bases fit TRBD1. J gave up 1 base and V 0 bases, and 4 bases lay outside the gene matches. Germline values: CDR1 MGHRA, CDR2 YSYEKL. This CDR3 spans 16 amino acids. CDR3 nucleotide sequence: TGCGCCAGCAGCCAAGAGAAGCAGGGGGGCACAGATACGCAGTATTTT. Encoded protein: CASSQEKQGGTDTQYF.

The genes are TRBV19 and TRBJ1-1; D perhaps matches TRBD1 (5 bases). V dropped 0 bases and J dropped 4 bases, with 9 bases sitting between them. Per germline, CDR1 LNHDA and CDR2 SQIVND (reference sequence). The CDR3 sequence is 14 residues long. CDR3 nucleotide sequence: TGTGCCAGTAGTATAGACAGGGTGGGCACTGAAGCTTTCTTT. This encodes CASSIDRVGTEAFF.

The chain couples TRBV4-3 to TRBJ2-7, with a weak D call TRBD1 (7 bases). Germline assignment: CDR1 LGHNA and CDR2 YSLEER. The V end was cut by 4 bases, the J end by 12 bases, with 19 bases between. This CDR3 is 13 amino acids long. The CDR3 DNA sequence: TGCGCCAGCAGCCGACTAGGACAGGCTAGTATGTACTTC. Translation: CASSRLGQASMYF.

This clonotype was detected a few times. J is TRBJ1-1 and V is TRBV2; D possibly corresponds to TRBD1 (5 bases). The CDR3 loop spans 10 amino acids. V lost 8 bases and J lost 11, with 12 bases in between. Germline V gives CDR1 SNHLY, CDR2 FYNNEI. DNA for the CDR3: TGTGCCAGCCGAGGGGCTGGGGCTTTCTTT. It is translated as CASRGAGAFF. The full variable domain, rest sourced from reference TRBV2 and TRBJ1-1, is EPEVTQTPSHQVTQMGQEVILRCVPISNHLYFYWYRQILGQKVEFLVSFYNNEISEKSEIFDDQFSVERPDGSNFTLKIRSTKLEDSAMYFCASRGAGAFFGQGTRLTVV.

V and J are TRBV10-3 and TRBJ2-7; D not resolved. V was pared by 3 bases and J by 0 bases, with 6 bases between. This CDR3 has 13 residues. Germline assignment: CDR1 ENHRY and CDR2 SYGVKD. The CDR3 reads CAISDGSSYEQYF. The DNA for the CDR3 is TGTGCCATCAGTGATGGCAGCTCCTACGAGCAGTACTTC.

The chain couples TRBV20-1 to TRBJ2-7, with 7 bases fitting TRBD1. V lost 0 bases to trimming and J lost 3 bases; unmatched junction nucleotides: 11. The germline CDR1 and CDR2 sequences are DFQATT and SNEGSKA (reference sequence). This CDR3 comprises 16 residues. In DNA form, the CDR3 reads TGCAGTGCTAGAGATCTGGAAAGGGGGCCATACTACGAGCAGTACTTC. Encoded protein: CSARDLERGPYYEQYF.

The chain joins TRBV15 to TRBJ2-1, with D hard to call. The CDR3 loop spans 12 amino acids. Germline assignment: CDR1 LNHNV and CDR2 YYDKDF (reference sequence). With 4 bases removed from V and 8 bases from J, the gap between germline ends came to 9 bases. Here the CDR3 reads CATSKVADEQFF. The CDR3 nucleotides are TGTGCCACCAGCAAGGTCGCGGATGAGCAGTTCTTC.

This clonotype was detected a few times. The V call is TRBV4-3, the J call TRBJ1-6; D perhaps matches TRBD1 (5 bases). In germline, CDR1 is LGHNA, CDR2 YSLEER. V lost 0 bases, J lost 8 bases, and 14 bases lay in between. This CDR3 is 16 amino acids long. In nucleotides, the CDR3 is TGCGCCAGCAGCCAAGATAGTAGGGGCGTCGATTCACCCCTCCACTTT. Translation: CASSQDSRGVDSPLHF.

This clonotype was seen more than once but under ten times. The genes are TRBV15 and TRBJ2-3; the D gene is possibly TRBD2 (5 bases). Trimming took 0 bases from V and 1 from J, leaving 8 bases between them. From germline, CDR1 is LNHNV and CDR2 YYDKDF (reference sequence). The CDR3 has 15 amino acids. CDR3 DNA: TGTGCCACCAGCAGAGACTCGCGGGGCACAGATACGCAGTATTTT. Its translation is CATSRDSRGTDTQYF.

This clonotype appeared a few times. The J gene is TRBJ2-3, the V gene TRBV4-3, with D possibly TRBD2 on 6 matching bases. Per the germline V gene, CDR1 is LGHNA and CDR2 is YSLEER. The CDR3 runs to 17 residues. V lost 0 bases to trimming and J lost 2 bases, with 15 bases between them. The CDR3 nucleotides read TGCGCCAGCAGCCAAGATCAGGCTCAGCGGGCCACAGATACGCAGTATTTT. It translates to CASSQDQAQRATDTQYF.

The rearrangement joins TRBV12-3 or TRBV12-4 to TRBJ2-1; a weak D match, TRBD1 (6 bases). The CDR3 runs to 15 residues. With 5 bases removed from V and 9 bases from J, the gap between germline ends came to 20 bases. The CDR3 DNA sequence: TGTGCCAGCAGTCTCGGGACACCCGGTCGTGGTGAGCAGTTCTTC. It yields the protein CASSLGTPGRGEQFF.

This clonotype has more than one count but fewer than ten. This rearrangement joins TRBV19 to TRBJ1-3; 8 nucleotides align to TRBD1. V was clipped by 5 bases and J by 0 bases; unmatched bases: 6. CDR1 LNHDA and CDR2 SQIVND come from the germline V gene (reference sequence). The CDR3 has 16 residues. In DNA, the CDR3 is TGTGCCAGTAGTCTTACAGGGGGATACTCTGGAAACACCATATATTTT. Its translation: CASSLTGGYSGNTIYF.

V usage is TRBV12-3 or TRBV12-4 and J usage is TRBJ1-1; D ambiguous. This CDR3 region has 13 residues. Trimming took off 5 bases at V and 0 bases at J, with 7 bases between the two ends. CDR3 loop: CASSIHLNTEAFF. CDR3 DNA sequence: TGTGCCAGCAGTATTCACCTGAACACTGAAGCTTTCTTT.

This clonotype appeared many times. This chain uses TRBV18 with TRBJ2-5, with TRBD1 matching 7 bases. Germline V CDR1 and CDR2: KGHSH, LQKENI. V trimming: 3 bases; J trimming: 1 base; junction bases outside the gene matches: 8. This CDR3 has 16 residues. CDR3 protein: CASSPPAGQAQETQYF. Written as DNA, the CDR3 is TGTGCCAGCTCACCTCCCGCCGGACAGGCCCAAGAGACCCAGTACTTC.

This clonotype was recorded a few times. The chain employs TRBV5-6 and TRBJ1-2, with 9 bases aligning to TRBD1. With 4 bases clipped from V and 8 bases from J, the junction kept 6 bases outside the gene matches. The CDR3 sequence is 13 residues long. Looked up from germline, CDR1 is SGHDT and CDR2 is YYEEEE. CDR3 residues: CASSRGDRVGYTF. DNA for the CDR3: TGTGCCAGCAGCCGTGGGGACAGGGTGGGCTACACCTTC.

The rearrangement links TRBV25-1 to TRBJ2-7, with 7 bases matching TRBD1. The CDR3 totals 16 residues. V lost 6 bases and J lost 5; bases outside the gene matches: 16. Per germline, CDR1 MGHDK and CDR2 SYGVNS. CDR3: CASRMLDRDRNNEQYF. The CDR3 DNA follows: TGTGCCAGCAGAATGTTAGACCGGGACAGAAATAACGAGCAGTACTTC.

V and J are TRBV28 and TRBJ1-5, with TRBD1 matching over 7 bases. The V gene end was trimmed by 8 bases and the J gene end by 2 bases; junction bases not matched to a gene: 18. In germline, CDR1 is MDHEN, CDR2 SYDVKM. The CDR3 runs to 18 residues. The CDR3 DNA follows: TGTGCCAGCCAAGTTTCAGGGGGGGGAGGTTCGGGCAATCAGCCCCAGCATTTT. Amino acids: CASQVSGGGGSGNQPQHF.

This clonotype was found many times. The V and J genes are TRBV7-9 and TRBJ1-2; D is possibly TRBD1 (5 bases). V was clipped by 5 bases and J by 3 bases, with 16 bases between them. The CDR3 has 15 residues. Germline CDR1 and CDR2: SEHNR and FQNEAQ (reference sequence). This CDR3 is CASSPGWGEDYGYTF. The CDR3 DNA follows: TGTGCCAGCAGCCCAGGGTGGGGCGAAGACTATGGCTACACCTTC. The variable domain in full, with the rest retrieved from reference TRBV7-9 and TRBJ1-2, is DTGVSQNPRHKITKRGQNVTFRCDPISEHNRLYWYRQTLGQGPEFLTYFQNEAQLEKSRLLSDRFSAERPKGSFSTLEIQRTEQGDSAMYLCASSPGWGEDYGYTFGSGTRLTVV.

There are a few counts of this clonotype. The gene calls are TRBV7-9 and TRBJ1-1, with D possibly matching TRBD1 (5 bases). The V gene's germline CDR1 is SEHNR and CDR2 FQNEAQ (reference sequence). This CDR3 is built from 17 residues. Between the trimmed V and J ends, which lost 5 bases and 4 bases, there was a span of 23 bases. The CDR3: CASSAPGQSGRGTEAFF. In DNA form, the CDR3 reads TGTGCCAGCAGCGCTCCGGGGCAGTCTGGTCGAGGCACTGAAGCTTTCTTT.